What follows are 20 T cell receptor beta chains derived from one specimen sequenced in a study of cytomegalovirus exposure and HLA in healthy donors. Vbeta (60) and Jbeta (13) primers were used in the PCR. Profiled with immunoSEQ multiplex PCR; TCRdb holds only in-frame clones, not every one. The sample consists of 180,000 or so clones, 75% to 90% of them appearing once. The sample consisted of PBMCs. The receptor source for this set is a girl aged 10 to 17 in good health and CMV-seropositive.

The V and J genes are TRBV7-9 and TRBJ1-2, with a tentative D call TRBD1 (6 bases). V shed 5 bases and J shed 4 bases, with 8 bases lying between them. CDR3 length: 12 residues. The germline CDR1 and CDR2 sequences are SEHNR and FQNEAQ (reference sequence). Here the CDR3 reads CASSRTAYGYTF. The DNA for the CDR3 is TGTGCCAGCAGCCGGACAGCCTATGGCTACACCTTC.

This chain joins TRBV19 and TRBJ2-7, with D possibly being TRBD1 (5 bases). The CDR3 has 15 residues. The V end lost 3 bases, the J end lost 6 bases, and 18 bases lay between the germline ends. CDR1 is LNHDA and CDR2 is SQIVND in the germline V gene (reference sequence). The CDR3 DNA reads TGTGCCAGTAGTATGTTTGGGCAGGGATTACCCGAGCAGTACTTC. It is translated as CASSMFGQGLPEQYF. The variable domain in full, completed from reference TRBV19 and TRBJ2-7, reads DGGITQSPKYLFRKEGQNVTLSCEQNLNHDAMYWYRQDPGQGLRLIYYSQIVNDFQKGDIAEGYSVSREKKESFPLTVTSAQKNPTAFYLCASSMFGQGLPEQYFGPGTRLTVT.

The chain couples TRBV30 to TRBJ1-4; TRBD1 matches 7 bases. CDR1 and CDR2 from the germline V gene are GTSNPN and SVGIG (reference sequence). The V segment lost 5 bases and the J segment 3 bases; nucleotides outside the gene matches: 3. This CDR3 has 13 amino acids. The CDR3 is CAWAQGANEKLFF. CDR3 sequence (DNA): TGTGCCTGGGCTCAGGGGGCTAATGAAAAACTGTTTTTT.

A single count supports this clone. The V call is TRBV4-3, the J call TRBJ2-4; 7 bases match TRBD2. The CDR3 is made up of 15 amino acids. V was clipped by 1 base and J by 8 bases; unmatched bases: 8. Germline CDR1 and CDR2: LGHNA and YSLEER. Here the CDR3 reads CASSQGASGGDIQYF. Here the CDR3 DNA reads TGCGCCAGCAGCCAAGGCGCTAGTGGGGGGGACATTCAGTACTTC.

The chain has TRBV10-2 and TRBJ2-2, with TRBD1 matching 10 bases. The V gene's germline CDR1 is WSHSY and CDR2 SAAADI. V lost 2 bases to trimming and J lost 9 bases; unmatched junction nucleotides: 9. The CDR3 totals 16 residues. The CDR3 is CASSEPPGQGPRELFF. For the CDR3, the DNA is TGCGCCAGCAGTGAGCCCCCGGGACAGGGGCCCAGGGAGCTGTTTTTT.

V is TRBV2 and J is TRBJ2-5; TRBD2 matches 10 bases. The J call may be faulty, since TRBJ2-7 better matches the DNA end. The CDR3 is 15 residues long. Per germline, CDR1 SNHLY and CDR2 FYNNEI. CDR3 sequence reads: CASSGTASGSHEQYF. CDR3 nucleotides: TGTGCCAGCAGTGGAACGGCTAGCGGGAGCCACGAGCAGTACTTC.

The CDR3 reads CASSLGQGLNSLYNEQFF. The DNA of the CDR3 is TGTGCCAGCAGCTTGGGACAGGGGTTGAATAGCCTGTACAATGAGCAGTTCTTC. The chain has TRBV5-4 and TRBJ2-1, with 8 bases aligning to TRBD1. V was pared by 0 bases and J by 4 bases, with 12 bases of the junction left unmatched. Germline lookup yields CDR1 SGHNT and CDR2 YYREEE (reference sequence). CDR3 size: 18 residues.

The V gene is TRBV27, the J gene TRBJ1-1, with D perhaps matching TRBD1 (6 bases). Per the germline V gene, CDR1 is MNHEY and CDR2 is SMNVEV (reference sequence). V lost 3 bases to trimming and J lost 0 bases, with 14 bases between them. This CDR3 spans 16 amino acids. Written as DNA, the CDR3 is TGTGCCAGCAGTTTCGCTTCGGGGGGCATGAACACTGAAGCTTTCTTT. It codes for CASSFASGGMNTEAFF.

J is TRBJ2-1 and V is TRBV5-6, with D tentatively TRBD2 (6 bases). The ends were cut back, 2 bases at V and 5 bases at J, with 17 bases in the middle. Germline lookup yields CDR1 SGHDT and CDR2 YYEEEE. The CDR3 has 16 residues. The CDR3 region has the DNA TGTGCCAGCAGCTTTGCGAGCACTAGCATGCACAATGAGCAGTTCTTC. Protein sequence: CASSFASTSMHNEQFF.

The V call is TRBV10-2, the J call TRBJ2-7, with 9 bases lining up with TRBD2. Germline V gene sequence: CDR1 WSHSY, CDR2 SAAADI. The V and J ends lost 0 bases and 7 bases, in that order; junction bases with no gene match: 7. The CDR3 runs to 15 residues. The CDR3 DNA sequence: TGCGCCAGCAGTGAGTCGTGGGTAGCGGGAGATGAGCAGTACTTC. It codes for CASSESWVAGDEQYF.

The chain has TRBV9 and TRBJ2-1; D is uncertain. This CDR3 has 12 amino acids. Germline V gene data show CDR1 as SGDLS and CDR2 as YYNGEE. V shed 4 bases and J shed 8 bases, with 10 bases lying between them. The CDR3 region is CASSSYSDEQFF. As DNA, the CDR3 is TGTGCCAGCAGCTCATACAGTGATGAGCAGTTCTTC. Variable domain in full (rest from reference TRBV9 and TRBJ2-1): DSGVTQTPKHLITATGQRVTLRCSPRSGDLSVYWYQQSLDQGLQFLIQYYNGEERAKGNILERFSAQQFPDLHSELNLSSLELGDSALYFCASSSYSDEQFFGPGTRLTVL.

The gene calls are TRBV6-1 and TRBJ2-7; a weak D match, TRBD2 (5 bases). The length of the CDR3 is 10 residues. Between the trimmed V and J ends, which lost 8 bases and 3 bases, there was a span of 5 bases. Germline V gene sequence: CDR1 MNHNS, CDR2 SASEGT. The CDR3 here is CASGSYEQYF. The CDR3 coding sequence is TGTGCCAGCGGGAGCTACGAGCAGTACTTC.

CDR3 in DNA: TGTGCCAGCAGCTTGGTCGGTGGACAGAACTATGGCTACACCTTC. Its translation: CASSLVGGQNYGYTF. V and J are TRBV5-5 and TRBJ1-2; tentative D call: TRBD1 (6 bases). Germline CDR1 SGHKS, CDR2 YYEKEE (reference sequence). V was cut by 0 bases and J by 2 bases, with 11 bases left in between. The CDR3 contains 15 residues.

This chain links TRBV27 with TRBJ2-7, with 7 bases matching TRBD2. CDR1 and CDR2 (germline): MNHEY, SMNVEV (reference sequence). The CDR3 runs to 14 residues. V lost 6 bases and J lost 6; bases outside the gene matches: 11. The CDR3 DNA reads TGTGCCAGCAGCCCGGAATTAGCGGGTTTCGAGCAGTACTTC. It encodes CASSPELAGFEQYF.

The gene calls are TRBV6-1 and TRBJ2-7; a possible D gene is TRBD1 (6 bases). The germline CDR1 and CDR2 sequences are MNHNS and SASEGT. V shed 5 bases and J shed 2 bases, with 10 bases lying between them. The CDR3 contains 13 residues. CDR3 DNA sequence: TGTGCCAGCAGTAGGACAGCCGCCTACGAGCAGTACTTC. Amino acid sequence: CASSRTAAYEQYF.

This rearrangement joins TRBV14 to TRBJ2-1; 14 bases align to TRBD2. In germline, CDR1 is SGHDN, CDR2 FVKESK. The CDR3 has 16 amino acids. V lost 4 bases, J lost 9 bases, and 8 bases stayed unmatched. The CDR3 region has the DNA TGTGCCAGCAGCCCACGGACTAGCGGGAGGATGGGTGAGCAGTTCTTC. It is translated as CASSPRTSGRMGEQFF.

The rearrangement links TRBV4-2 to TRBJ2-5, with 7 nucleotides matching TRBD2. Germline V gene data show CDR1 as LGHNA and CDR2 as YNFKEQ. This CDR3 contains 13 residues. Trimming took 1 base from V and 5 from J; bases not matched to a gene: 1. The CDR3 DNA reads TGTGCCAGCAGCCAAGCGGGGGGTGAGACCCAGTACTTC. Translation: CASSQAGGETQYF.

The rearrangement uses TRBV27 and TRBJ2-1; 7 bases map to TRBD2. CDR3 size: 12 residues. CDR1 MNHEY and CDR2 SMNVEV come from the germline V gene (reference sequence). Trimming at V came to 5 bases and at J to 6 bases, leaving 1 base not matched to a gene. The CDR3, as DNA: TGTGCCAGCAGTAGCGGGGCCAATGAGCAGTTCTTC. It yields the protein CASSSGANEQFF.

This chain uses TRBV9 with TRBJ2-1; 15 bases are shared with TRBD2. Per the germline V gene, CDR1 is SGDLS and CDR2 is YYNGEE. Unmatched junction bases numbered 9, after V lost 4 bases and J lost 13 bases. This CDR3 has 15 residues. The CDR3 region is CASSPDGTSGRIQFF. CDR3 DNA sequence: TGTGCCAGCAGCCCCGACGGGACTAGCGGGAGGATACAGTTCTTC.

This clone was seen only a few times. V and J are TRBV30 and TRBJ2-1, with 11 bases aligning to TRBD2. The CDR3 runs 15 residues. The germline V gene has CDR1 GTSNPN and CDR2 SVGIG (reference sequence). Trimming took 3 bases from V and 2 from J; bases not matched to a gene: 3. CDR3 in amino acids: CAWRTSGDAYNEQFF. CDR3 coding DNA: TGTGCCTGGAGGACTAGCGGGGACGCCTACAATGAGCAGTTCTTC. The full variable domain, completed using reference TRBV30 and TRBJ2-1, is SQTIHQWPATLVQPVGSPLSLECTVEGTSNPNLYWYRQAAGRGLQLLFYSVGIGQISSEVPQNLSASRPQDRQFILSSKKLLLSDSGFYLCAWRTSGDAYNEQFFGPGTRLTVL.